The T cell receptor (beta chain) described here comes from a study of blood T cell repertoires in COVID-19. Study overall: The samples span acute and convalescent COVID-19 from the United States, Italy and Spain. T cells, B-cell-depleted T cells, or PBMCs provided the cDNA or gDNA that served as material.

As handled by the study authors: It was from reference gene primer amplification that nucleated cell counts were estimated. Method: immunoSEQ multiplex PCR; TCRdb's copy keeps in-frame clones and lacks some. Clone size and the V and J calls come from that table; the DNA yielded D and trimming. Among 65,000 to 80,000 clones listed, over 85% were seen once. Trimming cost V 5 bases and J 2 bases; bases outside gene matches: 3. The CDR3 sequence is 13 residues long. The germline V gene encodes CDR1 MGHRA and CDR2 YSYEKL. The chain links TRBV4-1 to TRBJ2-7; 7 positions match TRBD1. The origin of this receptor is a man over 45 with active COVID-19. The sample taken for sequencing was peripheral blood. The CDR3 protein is CASSFGQAYEQYF. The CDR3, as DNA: TGCGCCAGCAGCTTCGGACAGGCCTACGAGCAGTACTTC.